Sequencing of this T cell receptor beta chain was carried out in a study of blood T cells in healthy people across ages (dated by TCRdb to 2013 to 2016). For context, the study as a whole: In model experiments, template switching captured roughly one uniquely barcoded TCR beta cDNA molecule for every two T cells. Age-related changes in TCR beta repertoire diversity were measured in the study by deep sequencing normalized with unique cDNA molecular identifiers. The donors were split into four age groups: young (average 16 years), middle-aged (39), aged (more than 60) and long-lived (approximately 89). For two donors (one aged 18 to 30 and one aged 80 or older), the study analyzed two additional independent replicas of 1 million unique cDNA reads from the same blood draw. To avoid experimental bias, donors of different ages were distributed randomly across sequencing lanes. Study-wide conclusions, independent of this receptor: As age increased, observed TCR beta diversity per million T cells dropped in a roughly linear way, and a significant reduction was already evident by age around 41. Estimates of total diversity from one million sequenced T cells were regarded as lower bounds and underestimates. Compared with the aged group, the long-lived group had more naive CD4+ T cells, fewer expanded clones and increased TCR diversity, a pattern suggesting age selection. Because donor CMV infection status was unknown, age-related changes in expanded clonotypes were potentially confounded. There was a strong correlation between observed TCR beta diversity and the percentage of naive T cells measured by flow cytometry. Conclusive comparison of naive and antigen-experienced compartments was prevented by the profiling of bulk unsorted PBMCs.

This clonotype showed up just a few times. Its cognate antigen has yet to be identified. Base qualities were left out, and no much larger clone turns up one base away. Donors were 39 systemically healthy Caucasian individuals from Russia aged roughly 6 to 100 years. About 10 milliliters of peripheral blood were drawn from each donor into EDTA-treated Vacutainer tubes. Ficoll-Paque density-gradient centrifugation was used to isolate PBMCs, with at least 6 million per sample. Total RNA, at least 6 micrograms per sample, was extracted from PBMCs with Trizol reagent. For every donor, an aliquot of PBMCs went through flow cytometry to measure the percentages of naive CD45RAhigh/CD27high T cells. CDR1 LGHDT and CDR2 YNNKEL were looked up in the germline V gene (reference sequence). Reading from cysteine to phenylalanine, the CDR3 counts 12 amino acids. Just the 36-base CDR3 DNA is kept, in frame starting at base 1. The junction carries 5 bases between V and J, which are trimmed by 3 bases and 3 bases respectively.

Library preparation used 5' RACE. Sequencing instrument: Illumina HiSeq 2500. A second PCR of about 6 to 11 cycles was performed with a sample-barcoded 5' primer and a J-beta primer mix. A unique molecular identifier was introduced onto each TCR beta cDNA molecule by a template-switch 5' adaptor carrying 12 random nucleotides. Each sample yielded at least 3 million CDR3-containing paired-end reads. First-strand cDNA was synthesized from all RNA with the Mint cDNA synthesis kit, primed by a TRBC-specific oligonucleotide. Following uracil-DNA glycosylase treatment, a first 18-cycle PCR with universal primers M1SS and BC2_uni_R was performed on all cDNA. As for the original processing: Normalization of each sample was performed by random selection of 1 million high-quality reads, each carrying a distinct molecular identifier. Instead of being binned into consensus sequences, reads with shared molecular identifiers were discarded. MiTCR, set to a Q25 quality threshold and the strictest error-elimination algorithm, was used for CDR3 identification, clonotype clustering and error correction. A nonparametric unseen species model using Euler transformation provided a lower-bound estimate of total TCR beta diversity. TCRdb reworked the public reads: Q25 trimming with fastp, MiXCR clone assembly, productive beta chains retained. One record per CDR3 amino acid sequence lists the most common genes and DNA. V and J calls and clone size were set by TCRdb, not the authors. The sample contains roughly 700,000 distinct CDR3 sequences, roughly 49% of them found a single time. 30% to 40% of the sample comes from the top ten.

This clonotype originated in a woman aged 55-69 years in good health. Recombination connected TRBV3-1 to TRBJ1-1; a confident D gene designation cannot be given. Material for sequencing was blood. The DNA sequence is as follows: TGTGCCAGCAGCCACATGGACACTGAAGCTTTCTTT. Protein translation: CASSHMDTEAFF.